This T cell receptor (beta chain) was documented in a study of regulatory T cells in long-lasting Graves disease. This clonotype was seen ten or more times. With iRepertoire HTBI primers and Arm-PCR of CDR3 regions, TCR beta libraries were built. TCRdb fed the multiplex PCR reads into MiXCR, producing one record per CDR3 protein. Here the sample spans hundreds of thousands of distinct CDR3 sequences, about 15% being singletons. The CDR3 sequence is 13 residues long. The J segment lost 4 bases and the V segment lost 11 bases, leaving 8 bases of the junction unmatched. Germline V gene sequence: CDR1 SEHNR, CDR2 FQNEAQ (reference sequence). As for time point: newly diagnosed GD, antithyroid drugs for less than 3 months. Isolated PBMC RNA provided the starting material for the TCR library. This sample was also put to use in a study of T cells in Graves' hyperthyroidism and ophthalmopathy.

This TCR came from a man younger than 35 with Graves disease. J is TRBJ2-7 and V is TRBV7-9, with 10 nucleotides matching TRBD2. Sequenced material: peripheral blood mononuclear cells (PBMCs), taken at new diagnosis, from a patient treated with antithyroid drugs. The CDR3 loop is CAASASGSYEQYF. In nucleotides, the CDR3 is TGTGCCGCGAGTGCTAGCGGGAGTTACGAGCAGTACTTC.